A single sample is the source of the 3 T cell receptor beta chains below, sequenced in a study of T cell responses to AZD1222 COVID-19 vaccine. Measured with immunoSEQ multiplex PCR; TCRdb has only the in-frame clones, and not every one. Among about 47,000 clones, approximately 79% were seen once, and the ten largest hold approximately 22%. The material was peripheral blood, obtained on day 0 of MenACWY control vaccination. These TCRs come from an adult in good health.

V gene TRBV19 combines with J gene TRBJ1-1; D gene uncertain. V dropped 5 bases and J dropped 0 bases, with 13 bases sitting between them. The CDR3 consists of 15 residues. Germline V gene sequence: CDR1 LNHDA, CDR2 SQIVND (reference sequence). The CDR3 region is CASSSPESMNTEAFF. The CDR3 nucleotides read TGTGCCAGTAGTTCCCCCGAAAGTATGAACACTGAAGCTTTCTTT.

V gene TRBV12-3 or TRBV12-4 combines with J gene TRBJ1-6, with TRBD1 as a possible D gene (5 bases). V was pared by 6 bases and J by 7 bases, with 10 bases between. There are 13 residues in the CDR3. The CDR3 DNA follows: TGTGCCAGCAGACTAGGGGCGAATTCACCCCTCCACTTT. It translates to CASRLGANSPLHF.

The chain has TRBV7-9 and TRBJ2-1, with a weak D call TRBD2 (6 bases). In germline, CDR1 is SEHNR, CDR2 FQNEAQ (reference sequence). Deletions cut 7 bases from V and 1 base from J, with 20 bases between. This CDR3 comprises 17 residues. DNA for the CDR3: TGTGCCAGCACGTCTCTAATCGGAGGGACGTCCTACAATGAGCAGTTCTTC. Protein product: CASTSLIGGTSYNEQFF.